The clone carrying this TCR beta chain has more than one count but fewer than ten. As yet, its antigen is unknown. iRepertoire HTBI primers and Arm-PCR of CDR3 regions built TCR beta libraries. TCRdb independently ran MiXCR on the multiplex PCR reads; one entry per CDR3 protein. The data show about 470,000 distinct CDR3 sequences, with about 22% seen just once and roughly 6.9% held by the top ten. The sample is drawn from a study of regulatory T cells in long-lasting Graves disease. Study-level points and caveats: Under persistent disease, TRBV28, TRBJ1-2 and TRBJ2-5 were used preferentially.

The CDR3 length is 12 residues. Trimming took 0 bases from V and 10 from J, leaving 9 bases between them. Germline lookup yields CDR1 SEHNR and CDR2 FQNEAQ (reference sequence). The time point: persistent/refractory GD, antithyroid drugs over 5 years with positive TRAb. There was RNA extracted from PBMCs, and the TCR library was made from it. Patients met American Thyroid Association criteria for Graves' disease. EDTA tubes collected roughly 10 milliliters of peripheral blood. Sequenced here: peripheral blood mononuclear cells (PBMCs), sampled when the disease was refractory, from a patient treated with antithyroid drugs. This receptor was obtained from a female donor with Graves disease. The V and J genes are TRBV7-9 and TRBJ1-1; the D is unclear. The CDR3 nucleotides read TGTGCCAGCAGCTTAGCGGAGCGGGGAGCTTTCTTT. It codes for CASSLAERGAFF.